This T cell receptor (beta chain) was sequenced in a study of PD-1 blockade in classical Hodgkin lymphoma. All patients relapsed after autologous stem cell transplantation, and brentuximab vedotin exposure varied. Overall study findings and caveats: Complete responders entered with baseline diversity on par with newly diagnosed patients, the results showed. Newly diagnosed patients were reported to exhibit reduced baseline TCR diversity relative to healthy donors.

Clones were sequenced by immunoSEQ multiplex PCR, and TCRdb holds only the in-frame ones, with some missing. The sample records about 41,000 clones, 76% being singletons. Germline-derived CDR1 and CDR2 are SEHNR and FQNEAQ (reference sequence). V was clipped by 2 bases and J by 6 bases, with 11 bases between them. The CDR3 runs 14 residues. Points on this clone: Its antigen is unknown.

This receptor was obtained from a human donor with classical Hodgkin lymphoma. The rearrangement joins TRBV7-9 to TRBJ2-1; the D call may be TRBD1 or TRBD2 (5 bases each). The specimen was peripheral blood mononuclear cells (PBMCs), collected at baseline. The CDR3 loop reads CASSLMGVGNEQFF. The CDR3, as DNA: TGTGCCAGCAGCTTAATGGGGGTGGGCAATGAGCAGTTCTTC.